These T cell receptor beta chains were read from a single sample in a study of identical twins. MiXCR, applied by TCRdb to the 5' RACE reads, yields one record per CDR3 protein. The sample lists around 680,000 distinct CDR3 sequences, under 9% occurring once. Separately, the same data were catalogued under a study of yellow fever vaccine responses in identical twins.

The sample was PBMCs. The receptors were gathered from a woman between 18 and 29 years old in good health. CDR3s include the opening cysteine and the closing phenylalanine or tryptophan. The order of the fields is V gene, clone size, D gene, J gene, CDR3 protein, CDR3 DNA. A D gene is named only where the DNA matches it firmly. A clone size is listed for some rows: how often the clone was seen (once, few, many), or a class if it is expanded.

TRBV9	-	-	TRBJ2-3	CASSAQKAWADTQYF	TGTGCCAGCAGCGCCCAGAAAGCCTGGGCAGATACGCAGTATTTT
TRBV5-1	many	-	TRBJ2-7	CASSFGPGTFEQYF	TGCGCCAGCAGCTTCGGGCCCGGGACATTCGAGCAGTACTTC
TRBV4-3	few	-	TRBJ2-1	CASSHGTNNEQFF	TGCGCCAGCAGCCACGGGACAAACAATGAGCAGTTCTTC
TRBV12-3/TRBV12-4	-	-	TRBJ2-3	CASRPAPWGGTDTQYF	TGTGCCAGCAGACCCGCCCCCTGGGGAGGCACAGATACGCAGTATTTT
TRBV29-1	many	TRBD2	TRBJ2-7	CSVGLAGSYEQYF	TGCAGCGTTGGACTAGCGGGAAGCTACGAGCAGTACTTC
TRBV10-3	many	TRBD2	TRBJ2-2	CATAGVAGDHTGELFF	TGTGCCACCGCCGGGGTAGCGGGGGACCACACCGGGGAGCTGTTTTTT
TRBV27	few	-	TRBJ2-5	CASSSMGRTMYF	TGTGCCAGCAGTTCCATGGGGCGTACGATGTACTTC
TRBV4-3	-	-	TRBJ2-1	CASSQGPGGNSPPNEQFF	TGCGCCAGCAGCCAGGGTCCTGGAGGCAACAGTCCTCCCAATGAGCAGTTCTTC
TRBV20-1	-	TRBD1	TRBJ1-5	CSAKEVQGIYQPQHF	TGCAGTGCAAAGGAGGTACAGGGGATATATCAGCCCCAGCATTTT
TRBV5-6	many	-	TRBJ2-7	CASSLGPGQVSYEQYF	TGTGCCAGCAGCTTGGGCCCCGGTCAGGTCTCTTACGAGCAGTACTTC
TRBV5-1	many	-	TRBJ2-7	CASSFGSSASYEQYF	TGCGCCAGCAGCTTTGGAAGTTCGGCATCCTACGAGCAGTACTTC
TRBV7-8	-	-	TRBJ2-7	CASSLRSTPGPWSYEQYF	TGTGCCAGCAGCTTAAGATCAACGCCGGGGCCCTGGTCCTACGAGCAGTACTTC
TRBV7-9	few	TRBD1	TRBJ2-5	CASSLASGQEETQYF	TGTGCCAGCAGCTTAGCTTCGGGACAGGAAGAGACCCAGTACTTC
TRBV27	many	-	TRBJ1-5	CASTLQPQHF	TGTGCCAGCACGTTGCAACCCCAGCATTTT
TRBV28	-	-	TRBJ2-7	CASSGATGAEQYF	TGTGCCAGCAGTGGAGCGACGGGAGCCGAGCAGTACTTC
TRBV12-3/TRBV12-4	many	TRBD2	TRBJ2-3	CASSLGTRSTDTQYF	TGTGCCAGCAGTTTAGGGACTAGGAGCACAGATACGCAGTATTTT